The 11 T cell receptor beta chains below were found in one sample sequenced in a study of T cells in Graves' hyperthyroidism and ophthalmopathy. RNA transcripts yielded amplified TCR beta CDR3 regions. TCR CDR3 underwent first-round RT-PCR with the HTBI primer set. MiXCR, run by TCRdb on the multiplex PCR reads, gives a single entry per CDR3 protein. Counted here are roughly 280,000 distinct CDR3 sequences, around 20% occurring once; the ten biggest clones make up roughly 60%. The material sequenced was blood. All receptors derive from a young man with Graves' ophthalmopathy.

There are many counts of this clonotype. In DNA form, the CDR3 reads TGTGCCAGCAGCTTACCTACCGGGACCAAAAACATTCAGTACTTC. Its protein is CASSLPTGTKNIQYF. The V and J genes are TRBV11-2 and TRBJ2-4, with D perhaps TRBD2 (5 bases). This CDR3 comprises 15 residues. Trimming left V 2 bases short and J 2 bases short, with 10 bases between. From germline, CDR1 is SGHAT and CDR2 FQNNGV.

This chain connects TRBV3-1 to TRBJ2-7; D is uncertain. The length of the CDR3 is 12 residues. V was clipped by 8 bases and J by 0 bases, with 8 bases between them. CDR1 and CDR2 from the germline V gene are LGHDT and YNNKEL (reference sequence). The CDR3 nucleotides are TGTGCCAGCGCCGGCAACTCCTACGAGCAGTACTTC. It is translated as CASAGNSYEQYF.

This clonotype was seen many times. The CDR3 here is CASSQSDTQYF. For the CDR3, the DNA is TGTGCCAGCAGTCAGTCAGATACGCAGTATTTT. This sequence joins TRBV11-2 and TRBJ2-3; no clear D. CDR1 SGHAT and CDR2 FQNNGV come from the germline V gene. V was trimmed by 6 bases and J by 4 bases, leaving 5 bases between them. CDR3 length: 11 amino acids.

The rearrangement uses TRBV14 and TRBJ2-5, with 10 positions matching TRBD1. The CDR3 loop spans 16 amino acids. Trimming took 5 bases from V and 4 from J; bases not matched to a gene: 10. Germline CDR1 reads SGHDN; CDR2 reads FVKESK. CDR3 bases: TGTGCCAGCAGCGGCCTTAGACAGGGGGCATCAGAGACCCAGTACTTC. Translating it yields CASSGLRQGASETQYF. Drawing the rest from reference TRBV14 and TRBJ2-5, the complete variable domain is EAGVTQFPSHSVIEKGQTVTLRCDPISGHDNLYWYRRVMGKEIKFLLHFVKESKQDESGMPNNRFLAERTGGTYSTLKVQPAELEDSGVYFCASSGLRQGASETQYFGPGTRLLVL.

This chain joins TRBV12-3 or TRBV12-4 and TRBJ2-1, with D perhaps TRBD1 (6 bases). Trimming removed 0 bases from V and 10 bases from J, with 16 bases in between. The CDR3 extends over 15 amino acids. Here the CDR3 DNA reads TGTGCCAGCAGTTTAGCGGGTGGACAGAGGTGGGAGCAGTTCTTC. Protein sequence: CASSLAGGQRWEQFF.

This clonotype was counted many times. The chain couples TRBV2 to TRBJ2-2; 10 bases fit TRBD1. V was pared by 6 bases and J by 2 bases, with 6 bases of the junction left unmatched. The CDR3 runs 16 residues. Germline values: CDR1 SNHLY, CDR2 FYNNEI. CDR3 coding DNA: TGTGCCAGCAGGGGAGGACAGGGGGTCAACACCGGGGAGCTGTTTTTT. The encoded protein is CASRGGQGVNTGELFF.

The chain carries TRBV29-1 and TRBJ2-5, with no clear D. Germline V gives CDR1 SQVTM, CDR2 ANQGSEA. The CDR3 runs to 15 residues. With 4 bases removed from V and 1 base from J, the gap between germline ends came to 16 bases. CDR3 protein: CSVVTPRTFQETQYF. The DNA for the CDR3 is TGCAGCGTTGTAACGCCTAGGACCTTCCAAGAGACCCAGTACTTC.

The CDR3 spells CASSPSGSYFNEQFF. The CDR3 bases are TGTGCCAGCAGCCCTAGCGGGAGCTACTTCAATGAGCAGTTCTTC. The rearrangement links TRBV12-3 or TRBV12-4 to TRBJ2-1, with 10 nucleotides matching TRBD2. The J segment lost 6 bases and the V segment lost 6 bases, leaving 8 bases of the junction unmatched. This CDR3 is built from 15 residues.

The chain is built from TRBV19 and TRBJ2-1; possible D gene TRBD1, 5 bases. CDR1 is LNHDA, CDR2 SQIVND, per germline (reference sequence). CDR3 length equals 17 residues. V was trimmed by 8 bases and J by 7 bases, leaving 27 bases between them. The CDR3 here is CASAISSPGSIRNEQFF. Here the CDR3 DNA reads TGTGCCAGTGCTATATCGAGTCCAGGGTCTATTAGGAATGAGCAGTTCTTC.

The chain uses TRBV20-1 and TRBJ1-1; D gene unclear. The CDR3 covers 13 residues. Between the trimmed V and J ends, which lost 3 bases and 1 base, there was a span of 9 bases. From germline, CDR1 is DFQATT and CDR2 SNEGSKA (reference sequence). The CDR3 DNA reads as TGCAGTGCTAGGTCCCAGGCGAACACTGAAGCTTTCTTT. It translates to CSARSQANTEAFF.

The sample holds a few counts of this clonotype. The J gene is TRBJ2-7, the V gene TRBV27; D unclear. With 2 bases removed from V and 2 bases from J, the gap between germline ends came to 16 bases. This CDR3 is built from 16 residues. Germline assignment: CDR1 MNHEY and CDR2 SMNVEV (reference sequence). The CDR3 is CASSLRGPPAPYEQYF. In nucleotides, the CDR3 is TGTGCCAGCAGTTTACGAGGTCCGCCAGCACCCTACGAGCAGTACTTC.